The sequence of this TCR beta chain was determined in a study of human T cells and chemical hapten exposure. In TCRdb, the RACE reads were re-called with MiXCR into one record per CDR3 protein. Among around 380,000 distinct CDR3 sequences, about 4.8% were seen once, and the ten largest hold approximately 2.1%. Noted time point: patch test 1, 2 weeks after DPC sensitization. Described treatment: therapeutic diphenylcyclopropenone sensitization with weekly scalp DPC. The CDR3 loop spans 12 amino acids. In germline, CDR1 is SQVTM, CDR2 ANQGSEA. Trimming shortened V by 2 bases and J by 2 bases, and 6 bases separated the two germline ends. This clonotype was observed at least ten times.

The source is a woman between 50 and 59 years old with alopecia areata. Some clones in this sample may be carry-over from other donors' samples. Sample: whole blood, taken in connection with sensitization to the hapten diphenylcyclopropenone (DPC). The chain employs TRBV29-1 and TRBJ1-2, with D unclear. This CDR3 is CSVEQENYGYTF. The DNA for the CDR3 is TGCAGCGTTGAACAGGAGAACTATGGCTACACCTTC. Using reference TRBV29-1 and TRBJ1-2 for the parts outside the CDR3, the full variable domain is SAVISQKPSRDICQRGTSLTIQCQVDSQVTMMFWYRQQPGQSLTLIATANQGSEATYESGFVIDKFPISRPNLTFSTLTVSNMSPEDSSIYLCSVEQENYGYTFGSGTRLTVV.